The 11 T cell receptor beta chains in this list originate from one sample, sequenced in a study of a mutant IDH1 vaccine in newly diagnosed glioma. The table came from immunoSEQ multiplex PCR; TCRdb's copy has only in-frame clones and leaves some out. The table records 55,000 to 65,000 clones, around three quarters of them present only once. Antigens of these TCRs are unknown. Time point given: week 47, end of study. The vaccine gave 300 ug of a 20-mer mutant IDH1 peptide subcutaneously per dose. Sequences were derived from PBMCs, sampled from a glioma patient whose treatment included an IDH1 peptide vaccine. These receptors came from a man aged 50 or older with glioma.

To note about this clone: A junction boundary mismatches the germline segment, possibly from a read error. V and J are TRBV7-7 and TRBJ2-1; 8 bases agree with TRBD1. CDR1 SSHAT and CDR2 FNYEAQ come from the germline V gene (reference sequence). The CDR3 runs 15 residues. The CDR3 coding sequence is TGTGCTAGCAGCTTAGGTAGGACAGGGTACAATGAGCAGTTCTTC. This gives the protein CASSLGRTGYNEQFF. The full variable domain, rest sourced from reference TRBV7-7 and TRBJ2-1, is GAGVSQSPRYKVTKRGQDVTLRCDPISSHATLYWYQQALGQGPEFLTYFNYEAQPDKSGLPSDRFSAERPEGSISTLTIQRTEQRDSAMYRCASSLGRTGYNEQFFGPGTRLTVL.

The chain employs TRBV2 and TRBJ1-5; no firm D call. This CDR3 comprises 15 residues. CDR1 is SNHLY, CDR2 FYNNEI, per germline. V was trimmed by 4 bases and J by 0 bases, leaving 10 bases between them. The CDR3 DNA follows: TGTGCCAGCAGTGTCCGCCGGGGTAGCAATCAGCCCCAGCATTTT. Encoded protein: CASSVRRGSNQPQHF.

This clone was seen a few times. J is TRBJ2-1 and V is TRBV11-2, with D maybe TRBD2 (6 bases). With 4 bases removed from V and 8 bases from J, the gap between germline ends came to 18 bases. Per germline, CDR1 SGHAT and CDR2 FQNNGV. The CDR3 totals 15 residues. This chain's CDR3 is CASSSGLSDWHEQFF. DNA for the CDR3: TGTGCCAGCAGCTCGGGACTTTCCGACTGGCATGAGCAGTTCTTC.

V is TRBV4-1 and J is TRBJ1-2, with 9 positions matching TRBD1. The CDR3 extends over 16 amino acids. V lost 1 base to trimming and J lost 5 bases; unmatched junction nucleotides: 8. Germline V gives CDR1 MGHRA, CDR2 YSYEKL. The CDR3 is CASSQVTKGQGYGYTF. The CDR3 DNA reads TGCGCCAGCAGCCAAGTTACGAAGGGACAGGGATATGGCTACACCTTC.

CDR3 region: CASSGQTVYNSPLHF. CDR3 DNA: TGTGCCAGCAGCGGGCAGACGGTCTATAATTCACCCCTCCACTTT. This chain joins TRBV5-6 and TRBJ1-6, with D unclear. Germline V gene lookup returns CDR1 SGHDT and CDR2 YYEEEE. Trimming took 4 bases from V and 3 from J, leaving 11 bases between them. The CDR3 loop spans 15 amino acids.

V and J are TRBV27 and TRBJ2-5; 8 bases map to TRBD2. CDR1 MNHEY and CDR2 SMNVEV come from the germline V gene (reference sequence). V trimming: 4 bases; J trimming: 5 bases; junction bases outside the gene matches: 6. CDR3 length: 14 amino acids. CDR3 nucleotide sequence: TGTGCCAGCAGTTCGACTAGCGCGGGGGAGACCCAGTACTTC. Protein product: CASSSTSAGETQYF.

This chain connects TRBV5-4 to TRBJ1-4; D possibly corresponds to TRBD1 (5 bases). The CDR3 loop spans 14 amino acids. In germline, CDR1 is SGHNT, CDR2 YYREEE (reference sequence). V was trimmed by 0 bases and J by 8 bases, leaving 11 bases between them. CDR3 residues: CASSLDSRDEKLFF. The CDR3 coding sequence is TGTGCCAGCAGCTTGGATTCGAGGGACGAAAAACTGTTTTTT.

The chain links TRBV5-1 to TRBJ1-1; TRBD1 is a possible D gene (5 bases). Trimming shortened V by 4 bases and J by 0 bases, and 13 bases separated the two germline ends. CDR3 length: 15 amino acids. Germline V gives CDR1 SGHRS, CDR2 YFSETQ. CDR3 protein: CASSPLDSLNTEAFF. The DNA of the CDR3 is TGCGCCAGCAGCCCGTTAGACAGCCTGAACACTGAAGCTTTCTTT.

The rearrangement joins TRBV29-1 to TRBJ1-3; 7 bases map to TRBD1. Per germline, CDR1 SQVTM and CDR2 ANQGSEA. The CDR3 runs 13 residues. V was clipped by 4 bases and J by 4 bases; unmatched bases: 4. CDR3 in amino acids: CSVATGLGNTIYF. The CDR3 DNA follows: TGCAGCGTTGCGACAGGGCTCGGAAACACCATATATTTT.

J is TRBJ2-1 and V is TRBV4-1; 7 bases map to TRBD2. The CDR3 is 17 amino acids. CDR1 is MGHRA, CDR2 YSYEKL, per germline. V shed 0 bases, J shed 9 bases, and the junction held 14 bases outside the gene matches. CDR3 sequence (DNA): TGCGCCAGCAGCCAAGATCCAAGCCGGGGGGTGACCAGTGAGCAGTTCTTC. Translated: CASSQDPSRGVTSEQFF.

The chain links TRBV15 to TRBJ1-2, with D perhaps TRBD1 (5 bases). This CDR3 is 17 amino acids long. The V gene lost 5 bases and the J gene lost 3 bases, with 22 bases spanning the gap. The germline CDR1 and CDR2 sequences are LNHNV and YYDKDF (reference sequence). The DNA of the CDR3 is TGTGCCACCAGCGAAGGGCAGGGAGCTTGGGTGTACTATGGCTACACCTTC. This translates into CATSEGQGAWVYYGYTF.